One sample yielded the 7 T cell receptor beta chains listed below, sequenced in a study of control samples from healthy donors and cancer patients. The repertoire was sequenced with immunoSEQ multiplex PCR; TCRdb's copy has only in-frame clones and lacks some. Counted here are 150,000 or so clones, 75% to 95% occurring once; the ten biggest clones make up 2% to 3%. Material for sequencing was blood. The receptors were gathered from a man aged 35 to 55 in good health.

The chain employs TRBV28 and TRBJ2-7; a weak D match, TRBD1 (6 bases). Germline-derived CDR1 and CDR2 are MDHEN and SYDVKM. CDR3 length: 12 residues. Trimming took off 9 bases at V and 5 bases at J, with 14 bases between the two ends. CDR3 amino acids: CASSRGGNEQYF. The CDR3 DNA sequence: TGTGCCAGTTCCCGAGGGGGAAACGAGCAGTACTTC.

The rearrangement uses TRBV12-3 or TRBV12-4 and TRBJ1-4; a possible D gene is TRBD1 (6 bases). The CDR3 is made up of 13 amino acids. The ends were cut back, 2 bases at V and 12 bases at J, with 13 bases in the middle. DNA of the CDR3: TGTGCCAGCAGTTTACGACAGGACGAGGAACTGTTTTTT. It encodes CASSLRQDEELFF.

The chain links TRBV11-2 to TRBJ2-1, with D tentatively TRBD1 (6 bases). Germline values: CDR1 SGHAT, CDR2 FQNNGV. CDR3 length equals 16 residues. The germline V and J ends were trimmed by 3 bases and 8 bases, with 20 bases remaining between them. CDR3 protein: CASSFYIRGAGDEQFF. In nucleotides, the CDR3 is TGTGCCAGCAGCTTCTACATCAGGGGCGCGGGCGATGAGCAGTTCTTC.

The CDR3 sequence is CASKRTGVSPLHF. The CDR3 bases are TGTGCCAGTAAGAGGACAGGGGTATCACCCCTCCACTTT. V gene TRBV19 combines with J gene TRBJ1-6; 9 nucleotides match TRBD1. The CDR3 contains 13 residues. The J segment lost 10 bases and the V segment lost 7 bases, leaving 5 bases of the junction unmatched. CDR1 LNHDA and CDR2 SQIVND come from the germline V gene (reference sequence).

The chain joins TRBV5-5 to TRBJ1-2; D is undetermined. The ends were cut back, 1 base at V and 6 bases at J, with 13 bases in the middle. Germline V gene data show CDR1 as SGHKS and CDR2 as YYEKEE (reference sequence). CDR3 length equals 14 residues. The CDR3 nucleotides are TGTGCCAGCAGCTTGTTAGAACAGCGTCATGGCTACACCTTC. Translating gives CASSLLEQRHGYTF.

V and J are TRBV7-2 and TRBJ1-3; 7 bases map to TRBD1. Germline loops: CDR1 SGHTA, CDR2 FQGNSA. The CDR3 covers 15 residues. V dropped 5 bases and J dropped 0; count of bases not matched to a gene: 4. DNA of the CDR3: TGTGCCAGCAGCCAGGGACAGTCCTCTGGAAACACCATATATTTT. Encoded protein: CASSQGQSSGNTIYF.

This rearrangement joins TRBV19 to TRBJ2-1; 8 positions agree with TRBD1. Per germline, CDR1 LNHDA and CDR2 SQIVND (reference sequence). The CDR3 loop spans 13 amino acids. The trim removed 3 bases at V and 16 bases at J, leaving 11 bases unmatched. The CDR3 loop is CASSISTGTGNFF. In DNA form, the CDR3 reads TGTGCCAGTAGTATCTCAACCGGGACAGGTAATTTCTTC.